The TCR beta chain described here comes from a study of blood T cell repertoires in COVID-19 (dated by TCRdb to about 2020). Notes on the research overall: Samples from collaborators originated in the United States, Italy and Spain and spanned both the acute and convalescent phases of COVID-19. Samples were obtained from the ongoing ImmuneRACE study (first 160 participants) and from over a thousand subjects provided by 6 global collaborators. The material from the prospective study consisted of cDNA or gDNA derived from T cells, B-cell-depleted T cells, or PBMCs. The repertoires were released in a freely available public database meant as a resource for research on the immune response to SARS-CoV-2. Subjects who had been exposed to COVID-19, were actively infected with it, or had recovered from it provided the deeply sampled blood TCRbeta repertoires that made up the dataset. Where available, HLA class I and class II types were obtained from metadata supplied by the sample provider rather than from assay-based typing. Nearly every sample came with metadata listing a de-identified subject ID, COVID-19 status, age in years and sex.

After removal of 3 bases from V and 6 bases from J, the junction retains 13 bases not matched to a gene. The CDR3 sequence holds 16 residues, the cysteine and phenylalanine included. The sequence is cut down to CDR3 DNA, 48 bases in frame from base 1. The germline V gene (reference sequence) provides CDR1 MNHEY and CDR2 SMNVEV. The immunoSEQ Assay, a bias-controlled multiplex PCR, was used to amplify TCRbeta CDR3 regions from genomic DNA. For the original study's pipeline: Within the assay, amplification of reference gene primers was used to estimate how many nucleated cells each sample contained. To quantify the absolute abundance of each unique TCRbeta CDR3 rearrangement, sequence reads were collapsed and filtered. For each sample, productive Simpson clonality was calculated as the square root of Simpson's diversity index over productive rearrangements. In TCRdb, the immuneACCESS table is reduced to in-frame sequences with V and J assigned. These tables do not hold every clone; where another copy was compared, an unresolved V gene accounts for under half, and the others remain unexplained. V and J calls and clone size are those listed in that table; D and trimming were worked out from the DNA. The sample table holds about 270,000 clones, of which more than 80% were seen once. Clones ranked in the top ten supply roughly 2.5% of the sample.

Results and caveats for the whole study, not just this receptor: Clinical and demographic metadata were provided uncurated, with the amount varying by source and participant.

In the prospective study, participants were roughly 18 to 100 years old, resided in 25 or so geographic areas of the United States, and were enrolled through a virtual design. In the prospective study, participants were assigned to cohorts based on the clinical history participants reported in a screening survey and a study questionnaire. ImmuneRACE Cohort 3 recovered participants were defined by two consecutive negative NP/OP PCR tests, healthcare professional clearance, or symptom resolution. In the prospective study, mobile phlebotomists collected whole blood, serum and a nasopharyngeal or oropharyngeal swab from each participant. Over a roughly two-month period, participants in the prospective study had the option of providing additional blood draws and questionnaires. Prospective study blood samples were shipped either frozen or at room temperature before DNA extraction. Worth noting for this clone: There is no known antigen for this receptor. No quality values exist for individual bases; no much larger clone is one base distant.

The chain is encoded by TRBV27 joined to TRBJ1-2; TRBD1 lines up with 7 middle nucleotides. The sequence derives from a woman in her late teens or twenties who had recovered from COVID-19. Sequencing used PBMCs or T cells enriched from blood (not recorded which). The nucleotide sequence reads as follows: TGTGCCAGCAGTTTGTCCCGACAGGGCCGAGGGGATGGCTACACCTTC. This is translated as CASSLSRQGRGDGYTF.